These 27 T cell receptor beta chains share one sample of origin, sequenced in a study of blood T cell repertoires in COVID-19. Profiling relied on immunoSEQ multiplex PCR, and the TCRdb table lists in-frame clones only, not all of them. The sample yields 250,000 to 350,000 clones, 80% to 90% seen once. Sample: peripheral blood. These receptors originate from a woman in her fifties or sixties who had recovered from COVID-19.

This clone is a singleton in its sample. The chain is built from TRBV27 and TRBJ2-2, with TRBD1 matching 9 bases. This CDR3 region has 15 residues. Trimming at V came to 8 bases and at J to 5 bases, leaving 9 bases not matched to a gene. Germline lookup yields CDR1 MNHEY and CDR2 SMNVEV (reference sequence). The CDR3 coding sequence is TGTGCCAGCCGACTCGGACAGGGGAAGACCGGGGAGCTGTTTTTT. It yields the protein CASRLGQGKTGELFF.

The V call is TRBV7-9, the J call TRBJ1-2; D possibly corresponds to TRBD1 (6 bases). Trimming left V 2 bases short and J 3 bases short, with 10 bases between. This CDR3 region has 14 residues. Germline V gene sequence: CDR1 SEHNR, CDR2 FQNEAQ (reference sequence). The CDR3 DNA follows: TGTGCCAGCAGCTTATTGGCAGGGGACTATGGCTACACCTTC. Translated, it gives CASSLLAGDYGYTF.

CDR3 protein: CASSPSRGLLAENYNEQFF. The CDR3 DNA is TGTGCCAGCAGCCCAAGTAGGGGCCTACTAGCGGAAAACTACAATGAGCAGTTCTTC. The chain is built from TRBV9 and TRBJ2-1, with 8 bases that match TRBD2. V lost 4 bases to trimming and J lost 3 bases; unmatched junction nucleotides: 18. The CDR3 has 19 amino acids. Germline V gene lookup returns CDR1 SGDLS and CDR2 YYNGEE.

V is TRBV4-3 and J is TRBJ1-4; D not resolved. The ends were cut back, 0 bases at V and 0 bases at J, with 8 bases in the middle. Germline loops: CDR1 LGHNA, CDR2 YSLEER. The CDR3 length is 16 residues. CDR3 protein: CASSQDRFSTNEKLFF. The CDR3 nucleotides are TGCGCCAGCAGCCAAGACCGGTTCTCAACTAATGAAAAACTGTTTTTT.

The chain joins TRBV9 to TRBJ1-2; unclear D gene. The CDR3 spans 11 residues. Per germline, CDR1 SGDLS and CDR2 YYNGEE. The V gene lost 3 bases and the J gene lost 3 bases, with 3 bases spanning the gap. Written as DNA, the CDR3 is TGTGCCAGCAGCGGAGACTATGGCTACACCTTC. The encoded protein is CASSGDYGYTF. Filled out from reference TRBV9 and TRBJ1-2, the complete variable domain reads DSGVTQTPKHLITATGQRVTLRCSPRSGDLSVYWYQQSLDQGLQFLIQYYNGEERAKGNILERFSAQQFPDLHSELNLSSLELGDSALYFCASSGDYGYTFGSGTRLTVV.

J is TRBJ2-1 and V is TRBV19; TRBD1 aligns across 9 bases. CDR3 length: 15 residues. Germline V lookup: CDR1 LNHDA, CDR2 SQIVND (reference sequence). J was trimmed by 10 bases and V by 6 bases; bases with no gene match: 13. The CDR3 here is CASSPSRTGVYEQFF. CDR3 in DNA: TGTGCCAGTAGCCCCTCCAGGACAGGGGTATACGAGCAGTTCTTC.

CDR3 in amino acids: CASSWGLAGSHEQYF. The CDR3 DNA is TGTGCCAGCAGCTGGGGACTAGCGGGCAGCCACGAGCAGTACTTC. The rearrangement joins TRBV5-4 to TRBJ2-7, with 12 bases matching TRBD2. V trimming: 3 bases; J trimming: 5 bases; junction bases outside the gene matches: 6. Germline-derived CDR1 and CDR2 are SGHNT and YYREEE (reference sequence). The CDR3 extends over 15 amino acids. Full variable domain (rest looked up from reference TRBV5-4 and TRBJ2-7): ETGVTQSPTHLIKTRGQQVTLRCSSQSGHNTVSWYQQALGQGPQFIFQYYREEENGRGNFPPRFSGLQFPNYSSELNVNALELDDSALYLCASSWGLAGSHEQYFGPGTRLTVT.

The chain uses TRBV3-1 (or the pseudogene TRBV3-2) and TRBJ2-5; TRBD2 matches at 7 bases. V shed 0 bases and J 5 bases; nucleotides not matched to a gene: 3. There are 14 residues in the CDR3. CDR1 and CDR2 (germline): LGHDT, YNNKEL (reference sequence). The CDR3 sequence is CASSQDLGGETQYF. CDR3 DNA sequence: TGTGCCAGCAGCCAAGACTTGGGGGGGGAGACCCAGTACTTC.

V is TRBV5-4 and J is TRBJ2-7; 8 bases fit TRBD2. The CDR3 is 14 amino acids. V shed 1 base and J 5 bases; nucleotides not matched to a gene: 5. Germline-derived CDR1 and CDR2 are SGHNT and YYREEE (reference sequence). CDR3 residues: CASSLMISGNEQYF. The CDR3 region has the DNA TGTGCCAGCAGCTTGATGATTAGCGGGAACGAGCAGTACTTC.

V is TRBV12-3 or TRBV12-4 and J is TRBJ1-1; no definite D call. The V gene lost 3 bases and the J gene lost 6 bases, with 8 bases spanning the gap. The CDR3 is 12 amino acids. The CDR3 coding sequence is TGTGCCAGCAGTTTGGGAGGGCCTGAAGCTTTCTTT. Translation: CASSLGGPEAFF.

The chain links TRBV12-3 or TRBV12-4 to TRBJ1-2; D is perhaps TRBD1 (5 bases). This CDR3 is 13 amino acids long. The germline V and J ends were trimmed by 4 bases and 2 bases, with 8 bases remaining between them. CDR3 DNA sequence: TGTGCCAGCAGTTCGGACAAAAACTATGGCTACACCTTC. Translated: CASSSDKNYGYTF.

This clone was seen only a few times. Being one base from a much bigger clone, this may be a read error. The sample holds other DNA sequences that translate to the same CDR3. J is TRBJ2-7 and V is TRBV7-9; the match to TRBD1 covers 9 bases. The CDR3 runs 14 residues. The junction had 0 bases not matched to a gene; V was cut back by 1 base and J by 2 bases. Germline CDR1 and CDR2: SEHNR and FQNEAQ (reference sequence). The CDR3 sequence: CASSLGQGAYEQYF. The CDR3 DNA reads TGTGCCAGCAGCTTAGGACAGGGGGCCTACGAGCAGTACTTC.

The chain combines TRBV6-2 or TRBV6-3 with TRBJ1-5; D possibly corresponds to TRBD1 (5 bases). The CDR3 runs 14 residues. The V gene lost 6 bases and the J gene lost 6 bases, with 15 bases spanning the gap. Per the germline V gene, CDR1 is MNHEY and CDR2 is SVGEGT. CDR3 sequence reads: CASSSGTLGQPQHF. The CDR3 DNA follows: TGTGCCAGCAGCTCTGGGACTTTAGGTCAGCCCCAGCATTTT.

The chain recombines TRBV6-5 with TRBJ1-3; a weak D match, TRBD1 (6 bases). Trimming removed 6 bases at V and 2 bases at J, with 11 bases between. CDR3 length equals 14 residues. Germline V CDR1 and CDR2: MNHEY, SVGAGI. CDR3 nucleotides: TGTGCCAGCAGCCAACAGGGTACTGGAAACACCATATATTTT. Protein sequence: CASSQQGTGNTIYF.

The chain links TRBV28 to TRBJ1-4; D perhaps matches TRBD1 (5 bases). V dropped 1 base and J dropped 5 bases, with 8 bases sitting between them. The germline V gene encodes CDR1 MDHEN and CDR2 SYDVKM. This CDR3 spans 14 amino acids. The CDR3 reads CASSLSGMNEKLFF. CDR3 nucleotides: TGTGCCAGCAGTTTATCAGGGATGAATGAAAAACTGTTTTTT.

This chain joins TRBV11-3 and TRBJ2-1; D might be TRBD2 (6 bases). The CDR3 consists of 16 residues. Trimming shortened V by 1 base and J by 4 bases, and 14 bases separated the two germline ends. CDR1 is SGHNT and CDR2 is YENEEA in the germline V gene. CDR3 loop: CASSLGGGTSYNEQFF. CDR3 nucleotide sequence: TGTGCCAGCAGCTTAGGAGGCGGGACGTCATACAATGAGCAGTTCTTC. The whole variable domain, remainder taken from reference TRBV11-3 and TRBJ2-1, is EAGVVQSPRYKIIEKKQPVAFWCNPISGHNTLYWYLQNLGQGPELLIRYENEEAVDDSQLPKDRFSAERLKGVDSTLKIQPAELGDSAVYLCASSLGGGTSYNEQFFGPGTRLTVL.

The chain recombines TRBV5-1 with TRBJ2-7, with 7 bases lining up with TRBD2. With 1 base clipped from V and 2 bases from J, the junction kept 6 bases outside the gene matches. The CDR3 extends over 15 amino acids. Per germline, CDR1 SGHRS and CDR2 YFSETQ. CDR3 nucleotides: TGCGCCAGCAGCTTGTTGGGAGGGCGAGCCTACGAGCAGTACTTC. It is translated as CASSLLGGRAYEQYF.

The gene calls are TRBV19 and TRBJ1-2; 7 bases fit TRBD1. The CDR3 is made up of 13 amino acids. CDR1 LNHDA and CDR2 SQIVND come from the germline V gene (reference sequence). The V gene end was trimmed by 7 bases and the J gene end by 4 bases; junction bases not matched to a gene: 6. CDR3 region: CASTRTGSYGYTF. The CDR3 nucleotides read TGTGCCAGTACAAGGACAGGAAGCTATGGCTACACCTTC.

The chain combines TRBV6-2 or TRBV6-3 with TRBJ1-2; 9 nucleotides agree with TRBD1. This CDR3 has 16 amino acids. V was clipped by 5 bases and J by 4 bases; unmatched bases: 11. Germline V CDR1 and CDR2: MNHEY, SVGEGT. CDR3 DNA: TGTGCCAGCAGTCAGGACAGGGGCCGATTGAGCTATGGCTACACCTTC. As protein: CASSQDRGRLSYGYTF.

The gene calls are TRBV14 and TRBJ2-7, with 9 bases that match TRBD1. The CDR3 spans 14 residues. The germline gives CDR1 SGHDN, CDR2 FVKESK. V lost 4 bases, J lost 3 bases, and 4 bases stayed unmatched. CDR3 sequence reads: CASSRTGDDYEQYF. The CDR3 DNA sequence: TGTGCCAGCAGCCGGACAGGGGATGACTACGAGCAGTACTTC.

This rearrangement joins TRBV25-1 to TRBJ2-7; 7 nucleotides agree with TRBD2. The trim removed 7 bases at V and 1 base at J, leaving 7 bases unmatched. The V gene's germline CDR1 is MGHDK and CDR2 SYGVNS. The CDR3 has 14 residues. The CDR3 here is CASTGRELSYEQYF. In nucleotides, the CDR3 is TGTGCCAGCACAGGGCGGGAGTTGTCCTACGAGCAGTACTTC.

The CDR3 region is CASSQPHRDRPLILHF. CDR3 sequence (DNA): TGTGCCAGCAGCCAGCCGCACCGGGACAGACCCCTTATCCTCCACTTT. The chain recombines TRBV3-1 (or the pseudogene TRBV3-2) with TRBJ1-6; 7 nucleotides agree with TRBD1. The CDR3 runs 16 residues. Per the germline V gene, CDR1 is LGHDT and CDR2 is YNNKEL (reference sequence). Trimming cost V 3 bases and J 15 bases; bases outside gene matches: 17.

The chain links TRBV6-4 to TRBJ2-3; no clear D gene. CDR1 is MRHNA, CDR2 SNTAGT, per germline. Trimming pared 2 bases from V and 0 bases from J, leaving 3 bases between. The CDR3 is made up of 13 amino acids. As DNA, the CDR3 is TGTGCCAGCAGTGACCCTAGCACAGATACGCAGTATTTT. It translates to CASSDPSTDTQYF.

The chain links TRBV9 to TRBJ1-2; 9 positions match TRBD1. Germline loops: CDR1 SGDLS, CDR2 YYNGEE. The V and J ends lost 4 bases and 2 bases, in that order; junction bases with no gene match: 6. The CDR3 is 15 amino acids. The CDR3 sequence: CASSRGDRGNYGYTF. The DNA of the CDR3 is TGTGCCAGCAGCCGTGGAGACAGGGGGAACTATGGCTACACCTTC.

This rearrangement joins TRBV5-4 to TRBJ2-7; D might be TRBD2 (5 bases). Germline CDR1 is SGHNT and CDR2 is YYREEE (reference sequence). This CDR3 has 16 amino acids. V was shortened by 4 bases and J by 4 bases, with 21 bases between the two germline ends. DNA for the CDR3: TGTGCCAGCAGCCAAAACCCCGGCCAAGCGGCGTACGAGCAGTACTTC. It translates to CASSQNPGQAAYEQYF.

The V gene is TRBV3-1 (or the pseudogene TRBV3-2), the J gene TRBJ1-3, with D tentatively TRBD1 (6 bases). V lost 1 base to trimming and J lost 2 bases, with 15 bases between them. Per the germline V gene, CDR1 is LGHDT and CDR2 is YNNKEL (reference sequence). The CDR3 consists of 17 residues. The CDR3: CASSQVPRGFAGNTIYF. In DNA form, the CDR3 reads TGTGCCAGCAGCCAAGTGCCAAGGGGGTTCGCTGGAAACACCATATATTTT.

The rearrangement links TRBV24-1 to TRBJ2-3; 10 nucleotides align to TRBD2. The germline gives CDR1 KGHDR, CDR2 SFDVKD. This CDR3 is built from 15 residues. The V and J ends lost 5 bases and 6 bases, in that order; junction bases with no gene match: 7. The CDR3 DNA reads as TGTGCCACCAGTGCCTTAGCGGGGGGAGACGATACGCAGTATTTT. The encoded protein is CATSALAGGDDTQYF.